Below, 4 T cell receptor beta chains from the same sample are listed, as sequenced in a study of cytomegalovirus exposure and HLA in healthy donors. Both 60 Vbeta primers and 13 Jbeta primers went into the PCR. Using immunoSEQ multiplex PCR, the repertoire was profiled, and TCRdb retains in-frame clones only, with some absent. This table lists approximately 79,000 clones. Sequencing used PBMCs. These receptors all stem from a man aged 35 to 55 in good health and CMV-seronegative.

This sequence joins TRBV5-4 and TRBJ1-2; D is possibly TRBD1 (6 bases). Trimming removed 4 bases from V and 3 bases from J, with 10 bases in between. CDR1 and CDR2 from the germline V gene are SGHNT and YYREEE (reference sequence). The CDR3 is made up of 13 amino acids. The CDR3 spells CASSRQEDYGYTF. The CDR3 DNA reads TGTGCCAGCAGCCGACAGGAAGACTATGGCTACACCTTC. Supplemented by reference TRBV5-4 and TRBJ1-2, the full variable domain reads ETGVTQSPTHLIKTRGQQVTLRCSSQSGHNTVSWYQQALGQGPQFIFQYYREEENGRGNFPPRFSGLQFPNYSSELNVNALELDDSALYLCASSRQEDYGYTFGSGTRLTVV.

The chain joins TRBV27 to TRBJ2-5; 9 nucleotides agree with TRBD2. Gene TRBJ2-7 matches the end of the DNA better, so the J call may be wrong. Germline V gene sequence: CDR1 MNHEY, CDR2 SMNVEV (reference sequence). This CDR3 comprises 16 residues. Written as DNA, the CDR3 is TGTGCCAGCAGTTCAGGGACTAGCAGTAACTCCTACGAGCAGTACTTC. Residues: CASSSGTSSNSYEQYF.

This chain uses TRBV5-1 with TRBJ2-2; TRBD1 matches 7 bases. Losses at the gene ends were 4 bases for V and 2 bases for J; bases not matched to a gene: 5. Germline CDR1 reads SGHRS; CDR2 reads YFSETQ. The CDR3 consists of 15 residues. The CDR3 DNA follows: TGCGCCAGCAGCACGGCAGGGGGAAACACCGGGGAGCTGTTTTTT. It yields the protein CASSTAGGNTGELFF.

V gene TRBV4-2 combines with J gene TRBJ1-5; 7 positions match TRBD1. V was pared by 5 bases and J by 6 bases, with 7 bases of the junction left unmatched. The germline V gene has CDR1 LGHNA and CDR2 YNFKEQ. There are 14 residues in the CDR3. CDR3 nucleotides: TGTGCCAGCAGCAACCGGGACAGTAGTCAGCCCCAGCATTTT. Its translation is CASSNRDSSQPQHF.